This TCR beta chain is drawn from a study of CD4 T cells in relation to SARS-CoV-2 and coronaviruses. Overall study context: PBMCs were cultured with antigen for roughly 10 days before TCR beta sequencing. The restricting HLA molecule for shared crossreactive spike epitopes was mapped. Study-level results: SARS-CoV-2-driven expansion was significantly weaker in crossreactive than monoreactive clones.

The unexposed donors gave CD4+ T cells in about 2010-2019, prior to COVID-19. The cells were cultured for about 10 days before CD4+ T cells were isolated. Cells permitting, SARS-CoV-2 S/N and four cold-coronavirus spikes were tested on unexposed-donor CD4+ T cells. Germline V gene data show CDR1 as MGHDK and CDR2 as SYGVNS. This CDR3 is built from 14 residues. V was trimmed by 1 base and J by 7 bases, leaving 13 bases between them. Turning to this clone: What it binds is unknown.

Some clones are missing from TCRdb's copy, which holds only in-frame ones; the method was immunoSEQ multiplex PCR. The sample shows nearly 30,000 clones, around 80% of them seen only once. The chain links TRBV25-1 to TRBJ1-1; weak D call: TRBD1 (5 bases). The source of this sequence is a human donor in good health. Specimen: CD4+ T cells from PBMCs, cultured in vitro. In nucleotides, the CDR3 is TGTGCCAGCAGTGAATCTATGGGGGAAGGTGAAGCTTTCTTT. Translated, it gives CASSESMGEGEAFF.